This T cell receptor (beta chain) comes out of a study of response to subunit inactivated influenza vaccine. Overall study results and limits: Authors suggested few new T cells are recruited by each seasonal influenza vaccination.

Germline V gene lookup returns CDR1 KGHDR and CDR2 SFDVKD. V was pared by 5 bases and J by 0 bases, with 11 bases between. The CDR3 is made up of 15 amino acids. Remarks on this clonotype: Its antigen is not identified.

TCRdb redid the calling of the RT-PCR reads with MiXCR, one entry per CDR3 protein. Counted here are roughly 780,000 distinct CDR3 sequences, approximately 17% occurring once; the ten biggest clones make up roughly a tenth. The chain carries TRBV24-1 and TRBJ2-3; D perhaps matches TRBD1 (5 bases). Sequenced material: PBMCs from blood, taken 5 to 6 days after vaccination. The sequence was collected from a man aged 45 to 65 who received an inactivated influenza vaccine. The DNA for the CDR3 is TGTGCCACCAGTGGCCGACAGATTAGCACAGATACGCAGTATTTT. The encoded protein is CATSGRQISTDTQYF.